The rows below give T cell receptor beta chains drawn from one sample of a study of siplizumab effects on memory and regulatory T cells. TCRdb keeps only in-frame clones here, not all; method: immunoSEQ multiplex PCR. The table lists approximately 40,000 clones, 89% of them singletons. Input material: naive CD4+ T cells sorted from blood. These receptors all come from a human donor in good health. Each CDR3 is given with its conserved first and last residue. The order of the fields is D gene, clone size, V gene, J gene, CDR3 protein, CDR3 DNA. The D gene is left open where the match is weak. Rows give clone size only sometimes, using once, few, many, or a class for an expanded clone.

>.|.|TRBV5-4|TRBJ2-7
CASSFPQGYEQYF
TGTGCCAGCAGCTTTCCGCAGGGGTACGAGCAGTACTTC
>.|.|TRBV7-9|TRBJ2-5
CASSLKASPETQYF
TGTGCCAGCAGCTTAAAGGCTAGCCCCGAGACCCAGTACTTC
>.|.|TRBV7-8|TRBJ2-1
CASSTGTLGRHNEQFF
TGTGCCAGCAGCACCGGGACTCTCGGGAGACACAATGAGCAGTTCTTC
>TRBD2|once|TRBV4-1|TRBJ2-7
CASRVGTSRLIYEQYF
TGCGCCAGCAGAGTAGGGACTAGCCGTCTGATTTACGAGCAGTACTTC
>.|few|TRBV29-1|TRBJ1-1
CSVEDRGRALNTEAFF
TGCAGCGTTGAAGATCGGGGCAGGGCATTGAACACTGAAGCTTTCTTT
>.|.|TRBV15|TRBJ2-3
CATSSRASSHTDTQYF
TGTGCCACCAGCAGCCGGGCCTCGTCCCACACAGATACGCAGTATTTT
>TRBD1|.|TRBV5-6|TRBJ1-5
CASNLNRGLSQPQHF
TGTGCCAGCAACCTTAACAGGGGGCTCAGCCAGCCCCAGCATTTT
>.|.|TRBV29-1|TRBJ2-5
CSVERAAKQETQYF
TGCAGCGTTGAAAGAGCGGCCAAGCAAGAGACCCAGTACTTC
>.|.|TRBV9|TRBJ1-3
CASSVEGGQGNTIYF
TGTGCCAGCAGCGTAGAAGGGGGGCAAGGAAACACCATATATTTT
>.|.|TRBV9|TRBJ1-4
CASSVGGTDSTNEKLFF
TGTGCCAGCAGCGTAGGGGGGACGGATTCAACTAATGAAAAACTGTTTTTT
>.|.|TRBV27|TRBJ2-3
CASSRLPRPSTDTQYF
TGTGCCAGCAGCCGGCTTCCCCGGCCCAGCACAGATACGCAGTATTTT
>.|.|TRBV7-2|TRBJ1-1
CASSLSPGANTEAFF
TGTGCCAGCAGCTTAAGTCCAGGAGCGAACACTGAAGCTTTCTTT
>.|.|TRBV5-5|TRBJ1-4
CASSLEGATNEKLFF
TGTGCCAGCAGCTTGGAAGGTGCAACTAATGAAAAACTGTTTTTT